Listed here is a single T cell receptor (beta chain). The entry originates in a study of blood T cell repertoires in COVID-19. Across the study: COVID-19 samples, acute and convalescent, were from the United States, Italy and Spain. Nucleic acid was either cDNA or gDNA, and it came from T cells, B-cell-depleted T cells, or PBMCs.

Source study methods: From reference gene primer amplification, estimates of nucleated cell counts were derived. Data came from immunoSEQ multiplex PCR; TCRdb stores just in-frame clones and leaves some out. That table gives V, J and clone size, and the DNA gave D and trimming. Here the sample spans under 110,000 clones, around 92% being singletons. In germline, CDR1 is SGHAT, CDR2 FQNNGV. CDR3 length equals 13 residues. V shed 6 bases and J 2 bases; nucleotides not matched to a gene: 3. J is TRBJ1-1 and V is TRBV11-2, with TRBD1 matching 7 bases. The specimen was peripheral blood. The TCR originated in a man aged 45-60 years with active COVID-19. The CDR3 region is CASRWDRNTEAFF. In nucleotides, the CDR3 is TGTGCCAGCAGATGGGACAGAAACACTGAAGCTTTCTTT.